This is a list of T cell receptor beta chains from one sample in a study of T-cell reconstitution after alpha-beta-depleted transplantation in children. TCRdb fed the PCR reads into MiXCR, producing one record per CDR3 protein. The table records about 270,000 distinct CDR3 sequences, 9.9% of them present only once. The sample in question was PBMCs from the stem cell graft donor, obtained from the stem cell graft. The receptors stem from a human donor who donated a stem cell graft to a child with SCID. The CDR3 runs from the conserved cysteine through the conserved F or W. The D gene is left open where the match is weak. Rows may omit the clone size; those that give it use once, few, many or a size class.

length	size	V	J	D	CDR3	DNA
14	few	TRBV15	TRBJ2-7	NA	CATSRDPGGYEQYF	TGTGCCACCAGCAGAGACCCCGGGGGCTACGAGCAGTACTTC
13	few	TRBV27	TRBJ1-2	NA	CASSPRQSYGYTF	TGTGCCAGCAGTCCCCGACAGAGCTATGGCTACACCTTC
14	NA	TRBV20-1	TRBJ2-2	TRBD1	CSAWTGANTGELFF	TGCAGTGCGTGGACAGGCGCGAACACCGGGGAGCTGTTTTTT
15	few	TRBV11-3	TRBJ1-1	NA	CASKEQGKEGTEAFF	TGTGCCAGCAAGGAGCAGGGAAAGGAGGGCACTGAAGCTTTCTTT
15	NA	TRBV6-5	TRBJ1-4	NA	CASSYSGLLNEKLFF	TGTGCCAGCAGTTACTCTGGGCTACTTAATGAAAAACTGTTTTTT
17	once	TRBV5-6	TRBJ1-5	NA	CASSRRGNSNFIQPQHF	TGTGCCAGCAGCCGTAGGGGGAACAGCAATTTTATCCAGCCCCAGCATTTT
14	once	TRBV7-2	TRBJ1-5	NA	CASSLDRTSQPQHF	TGTGCCAGCAGCTTAGATCGAACGAGTCAGCCCCAGCATTTT
16	many	TRBV6-1	TRBJ2-1	NA	CASRPGGLAIYNEQFF	TGTGCCAGCAGGCCCGGTGGGCTAGCAATTTACAATGAGCAGTTCTTC
11	NA	TRBV29-1	TRBJ2-3	NA	CSVGFTDTQYF	TGCAGCGTTGGATTCACAGATACGCAGTATTTT
13	many	TRBV12-3/TRBV12-4	TRBJ1-1	NA	CASSLKVNTEAFF	TGTGCCAGCAGTTTGAAGGTGAACACTGAAGCTTTCTTT
13	few	TRBV7-9	TRBJ1-5	NA	CASSLGPDQPQHF	TGTGCCAGCAGCTTAGGACCGGATCAGCCCCAGCATTTT
15	few	TRBV10-3	TRBJ2-1	TRBD2	CAIRAGTSGANEQFF	TGTGCCATCAGAGCCGGGACTAGCGGGGCCAATGAGCAGTTCTTC
12	NA	TRBV12-3/TRBV12-4	TRBJ1-2	NA	CASSTGTRGYTF	TGTGCCAGCAGTACGGGGACAAGAGGCTACACCTTC
15	NA	TRBV5-5	TRBJ1-4	NA	CASSETQGSNEKLFF	TGTGCCAGCAGTGAAACTCAGGGGAGTAATGAAAAACTGTTTTTT
15	few	TRBV29-1	TRBJ2-1	TRBD1	CSVAGQTGIYNEQFF	TGCAGCGTTGCGGGACAGACCGGTATCTACAATGAGCAGTTCTTC
14	few	TRBV7-9	TRBJ2-1	NA	CASSWDLSGDEQFF	TGTGCCAGCAGCTGGGACTTATCAGGCGATGAGCAGTTCTTC
10	few	TRBV2	TRBJ2-2	NA	CASGGGELFF	TGTGCCAGCGGTGGTGGGGAGCTGTTTTTT
14	NA	TRBV12-5	TRBJ1-4	NA	CASGLGTVNEKLFF	TGTGCTAGTGGTTTGGGCACCGTCAATGAAAAACTGTTTTTT
17	many	TRBV4-1	TRBJ2-1	TRBD2	CASSQDGTSATYNEQFF	TGCGCCAGCAGCCAAGATGGGACTAGCGCTACCTACAATGAGCAGTTCTTC
14	many	TRBV10-1	TRBJ2-1	NA	CASSEARESNEQFF	TGCGCCAGCAGTGAGGCCAGGGAAAGCAATGAGCAGTTCTTC
14	many	TRBV3-1	TRBJ2-2	NA	CASSQGRTAGGLFF	TGTGCCAGCAGCCAAGGCCGGACCGCCGGGGGGCTGTTTTTT
14	NA	TRBV9	TRBJ2-3	TRBD2	CASSRGGTSDTQYF	TGTGCCAGCAGCCGGGGGGGGACCTCAGATACGCAGTATTTT
15	NA	TRBV20-1	TRBJ1-6	NA	CSAMTESSYNSPLHF	TGCAGTGCCATGACGGAGAGCTCCTATAATTCACCCCTCCACTTT
15	many	TRBV10-3	TRBJ2-1	TRBD2	CAIRGLAGINNEQFF	TGTGCCATCAGGGGACTAGCGGGGATTAACAATGAGCAGTTCTTC
14	NA	TRBV20-1	TRBJ2-7	NA	CSARDTGLAAEQYF	TGCAGTGCTAGAGATACCGGCCTTGCAGCCGAGCAGTACTTC
12	NA	TRBV5-1	TRBJ2-1	TRBD1	CASSRDRERQFF	TGCGCCAGCAGCCGGGACAGGGAGAGGCAGTTCTTC
14	NA	TRBV6-1	TRBJ2-1	TRBD2	CASTFSGGSNEQFF	TGTGCCAGCACCTTTAGCGGGGGCTCCAATGAGCAGTTCTTC
14	many	TRBV24-1	TRBJ2-2	TRBD1	CATSPGTGTGELFF	TGTGCCACCAGTCCAGGGACAGGGACCGGGGAGCTGTTTTTT
13	many	TRBV20-1	TRBJ2-7	TRBD2	CSARRGGFYEQYF	TGCAGTGCTAGACGCGGGGGGTTCTACGAGCAGTACTTC
13	NA	TRBV5-6	TRBJ2-1	NA	CASSLGGPGEQFF	TGTGCCAGCAGCTTGGGGGGGCCAGGAGAGCAGTTCTTC
13	few	TRBV28	TRBJ2-7	NA	CASTSSGQYEQYF	TGTGCCAGCACCTCATCGGGCCAATACGAGCAGTACTTC
12	NA	TRBV20-1	TRBJ1-2	NA	CSAKKGQGSYTF	TGCAGTGCTAAAAAGGGTCAGGGAAGCTACACCTTC
13	NA	TRBV5-1	TRBJ2-7	NA	CASTTTGSYEQYF	TGCGCCAGCACCACTACAGGATCCTACGAGCAGTACTTC
13	NA	TRBV6-1	TRBJ1-1	NA	CASSRGELREAFF	TGTGCCAGCAGCAGAGGAGAATTAAGGGAAGCTTTCTTT
13	NA	TRBV20-1	TRBJ2-7	TRBD1	CSAISRDSYEQYF	TGCAGTGCTATCTCCCGGGACAGCTACGAGCAGTACTTC
14	few	TRBV9	TRBJ2-7	NA	CASSVEGNSYEQYF	TGTGCCAGCAGCGTAGAGGGCAACTCCTACGAGCAGTACTTC
15	few	TRBV12-3/TRBV12-4	TRBJ1-1	NA	CASSLVWTANTEAFF	TGTGCCAGCAGTTTAGTGTGGACAGCGAACACTGAAGCTTTCTTT
14	NA	TRBV7-2	TRBJ1-5	NA	CASSLKGQSQPQHF	TGTGCCAGCAGCTTGAAGGGGCAGAGTCAGCCCCAGCATTTT
15	many	TRBV5-1	TRBJ1-1	NA	CASSLEVASDTEAFF	TGCGCCAGCAGCTTGGAAGTTGCCTCCGACACTGAAGCTTTCTTT
14	NA	TRBV7-9	TRBJ2-7	TRBD1	CASSSGQSLHEQYF	TGTGCCAGCAGCTCGGGACAGAGTCTACACGAGCAGTACTTC
14	few	TRBV27	TRBJ2-7	TRBD2	CASSLTSGSYEQYF	TGTGCCAGCAGTCTTACTAGCGGGTCCTACGAGCAGTACTTC
15	few	TRBV6-2/TRBV6-3	TRBJ2-3	TRBD2	CASSYGGGAIDTQYF	TGTGCCAGCAGTTACGGCGGGGGGGCCATTGATACGCAGTATTTT
14	few	TRBV7-8	TRBJ2-3	NA	CASTHRDVPDTQYF	TGTGCCAGCACCCATAGAGACGTTCCAGATACGCAGTATTTT
14	NA	TRBV4-1	TRBJ1-6	NA	CASSQDEGLSPLHF	TGCGCCAGCAGCCAAGATGAGGGTCTCTCACCCCTCCACTTT
14	NA	TRBV29-1	TRBJ2-3	TRBD2	CSVELAGITDTQYF	TGCAGCGTTGAGCTAGCGGGGATCACAGATACGCAGTATTTT
15	NA	TRBV6-5	TRBJ2-3	TRBD1	CASSYSGTVADTQYF	TGTGCCAGCAGTTACTCCGGGACAGTAGCAGATACGCAGTATTTT
13	many	TRBV14	TRBJ1-1	NA	CASSPWGGTEAFF	TGTGCCAGCAGCCCTTGGGGGGGCACTGAAGCTTTCTTT
14	many	TRBV6-1	TRBJ2-5	NA	CASSAGTSRETQYF	TGTGCCAGCAGTGCGGGGACCTCGAGGGAGACCCAGTACTTC
14	few	TRBV10-3	TRBJ2-3	TRBD2	CASTDRGGTDTQYF	TGTGCCAGCACCGATCGGGGGGGCACAGATACGCAGTATTTT